The source of this TCR beta chain is a study of regulatory T cells in long-lasting Graves disease. Arm-PCR with iRepertoire HTBI primers amplified the CDR3 regions for these TCR beta libraries. TCRdb redid the calling of the multiplex PCR reads with MiXCR, one entry per CDR3 protein. The table includes about 310,000 distinct CDR3 sequences, 18% detected once. This clonotype was seen repeatedly, ten times or more. Time point indicated: newly diagnosed GD, antithyroid drugs for less than 3 months. Following extraction of RNA from PBMCs, that RNA was used to make the TCR library. The sequence derives from a female donor with Graves disease. The sequenced sample was peripheral blood mononuclear cells (PBMCs), obtained at new diagnosis, from a patient treated with antithyroid drugs.

The CDR3 bases are TGTGCCAGCAGTCCGACTAGCGGGAGACTCGGGGACAATGAGCAGTTCTTC. Its translation: CASSPTSGRLGDNEQFF. The chain has TRBV12-3 or TRBV12-4 and TRBJ2-1; 12 bases are shared with TRBD2. J was trimmed by 5 bases and V by 5 bases; bases with no gene match: 10. The CDR3 is 17 amino acids.